Sequencing of this T cell receptor beta chain was carried out in a study of early T cells in non-severe SARS-CoV-2 infection (dated by TCRdb to the early 2020s). A note on the overall study: TCR sequencing used bulk RNA from unsorted whole blood, so alpha and beta chains could not be paired. Study-wide findings and limitations: VDJdb matching was skewed toward anti-spike CD8 responses and likely underestimated virus-specific expansions by missing private and CD4 specificities.

This clonotype came up many times. Its antigen is still unknown. Base qualities are not at hand, and no much larger clone is one base apart. There are 15 amino acids in the CDR3, from cysteine to phenylalanine inclusive. Only CDR3 DNA remains: 45 bases, in frame from the first base. The V and J ends are trimmed by 1 base and 5 bases, leaving 15 bases between them. A case-control design nested within a healthcare worker cohort in London, UK, was used, with weekly nasopharyngeal swab PCR tests and blood sampling performed. Healthcare workers were recruited between 23 and 31 March 2020, during the week of the UK lockdown, and were followed weekly for up to about 16 weeks. The library was obtained by 5' RACE. Instrument on record: NextSeq 500. In the TCR library protocol, unique molecular identifiers were attached to individual cDNA molecules to correct for PCR bias and sequencing error. Sequencing covered both TCR alpha and beta chains, and within each sample the abundances of alpha and beta sequences were tightly co-correlated. The published analysis was carried out like this. Decombinator V4 was used to annotate TCR sequences for V gene, J gene and CDR3. Expanded TCRs were defined as changing significantly between any two time points under a Poisson model with p below 0.0001. TCR abundances were normalised to the total number of TCRs sequenced per sample and expressed as counts per million. TRAV1-2 paired with TRAJ12, TRAJ20 or TRAJ33 defined MAIT TCRs, while TRAV10 paired with TRAJ18 defined iNKT TCRs. VDJdb, accessed on 1 November 2021, was searched for TCRs annotated for CMV, EBV and SARS-CoV-2, and TCRs annotated for more than one antigen were excluded. TCRdb trimmed public reads at Q25 via fastp, called clones via MiXCR and kept in-frame beta chains. Identical CDR3 proteins give one entry, which carries the most common genes and DNA. V and J calls and clone size were set by TCRdb, not the authors. The sample table records under 140,000 distinct CDR3 sequences; roughly 12% of these occur just once. 3.8% of the sample comes from the top ten.

The V and J segments used are TRBV12-3 or TRBV12-4 and TRBJ2-7; a weak D assignment points to TRBD1 (5 bases agree). The sequence was obtained from an adult who was a healthcare worker with PCR-confirmed SARS-CoV-2 infection or an uninfected control (not recorded which). The sequencing used whole blood, collected at baseline. The CDR3 loop reads CASSLEGQGIHEQYF. The DNA is TGTGCCAGCAGTTTAGAAGGGCAGGGAATCCACGAGCAGTACTTC.